This TCR beta chain was recovered during a study of CD8 T cells in Susac syndrome. Study-level findings and limits: Clonal expansion was absent from the CD4+ T cell repertoires in Susac syndrome.

RNA in amounts of about 0.5 to 1 ug was reverse transcribed with random hexamers. Amplification of TCR beta CDR3 spanned 54 Vbeta and 13 Jbeta via immunoSEQ multiplex PCR. Via MiXCR, TCRdb re-called the immunoSEQ multiplex PCR reads, giving one row per CDR3 protein. The sample gives 55,000 to 80,000 distinct CDR3 sequences, around 93% of which show up once; roughly 0.16% is in the top ten. TCR beta from blood CD8+ and CD4+ T cells was sequenced. Regarding this clonotype: Its antigen is undetermined.

The sample consisted of CD4+ T cells from PBMCs. The clonotype was recovered from a human donor with Susac syndrome.

The DNA of the CDR3 is TGTGCCAGCAGCTCGCTGGGGGAGAACACTGAAGCTTTCTTT. It translates to CASSSLGENTEAFF. The J gene is TRBJ1-1, the V gene TRBV3-1; D perhaps matches TRBD1 (5 bases). The CDR3 totals 14 residues. Germline loops: CDR1 LGHDT, CDR2 YNNKEL (reference sequence). The V end was cut by 5 bases, the J end by 1 base, with 11 bases between.